These T cell receptor beta chains were read from a single sample in a study of CD8+ T cells in alopecia areata. Using immunoSEQ multiplex PCR, the repertoire was profiled, and TCRdb retains in-frame clones only, with some absent. The table records fewer than 150,000 clones, approximately 60% of them present only once. Specimen: CD4+ T cells sorted from blood. The receptors shown here come from a human donor in good health. CDR3s include the opening cysteine and the closing phenylalanine or tryptophan. Each record gives: V gene, clone size, J gene, D gene, CDR3 DNA, CDR3 protein. The D gene is left open where the match is weak. Clone size, where shown, is once, few, many, or a class for clones that have expanded.

TRBV4-1	.	TRBJ1-1	.	TGCGCCAGCAGCCGAACAGGTGGGCAGAACACTGAAGCTTTCTTT	CASSRTGGQNTEAFF
TRBV9	.	TRBJ2-5	TRBD2	TGTGCCAGCAGCCTCGGGCTAGCGGGGTCCCAAGAGACCCAGTACTTC	CASSLGLAGSQETQYF
TRBV1	.	TRBJ1-1	.	TGCACCAACACAATACAGGGCTGCAGGGACACTGAAGCTTTCTTT	CTNTIQGCRDTEAFF
TRBV27	.	TRBJ1-2	.	TGTGCCAGCACTAATTCCGGCCAGGGCTATGGCTACACCTTC	CASTNSGQGYGYTF
TRBV5-4	.	TRBJ2-3	TRBD2	TGTGCCAGCAGCCAAAATAGCGGGGGGGCAGATACGCAGTATTTT	CASSQNSGGADTQYF
TRBV30	.	TRBJ2-2	.	TGTGCCTGGACCAATAGGGCGTTGGACACCGGGGAGCTGTTTTTT	CAWTNRALDTGELFF
TRBV29-1	few	TRBJ2-5	TRBD2	TGCAGCGTCTGGACTAGTAAGAAGACCCAGTACTTC	CSVWTSKKTQYF
TRBV18	.	TRBJ2-1	.	TGTGCCAGCTCATCTTCTGGACAGATTCTCCTCTTC	CASSSSGQILLF
TRBV7-3	.	TRBJ1-5	.	TGTGCCAGCAGCTTATCCCCCGGGCGGCCCCAGCATTTT	CASSLSPGRPQHF
TRBV30	.	TRBJ2-1	.	TGTGCCTGGAGTGTACTAGGCAGGGACAATGAGCAGTTCTTC	CAWSVLGRDNEQFF
TRBV30	.	TRBJ2-7	TRBD1	TGTGCCAGAGACGGGACAGGGGTATGGGAGCAGTACTTC	CARDGTGVWEQYF
TRBV30	.	TRBJ1-1	TRBD1	TGTGCCTGGAGTGCACAGGGGAGGAACACTGAAGCTTTCTTT	CAWSAQGRNTEAFF
TRBV11-2	many	TRBJ2-7	TRBD2	TGTGCCAGCAGCTTAATCCGGGGGGGTCCTCAGGCCTACGAGCAGTACTTC	CASSLIRGGPQAYEQYF
TRBV27	.	TRBJ1-2	.	TGTGCCAGCAGGCCTATGGAAACGTCTGGCTACACCTTC	CASRPMETSGYTF
TRBV4-1	once	TRBJ1-2	.	TGCGCCAGCAGCCAAGATTCCCTAAGAGAAGGTGGCTACACCTTC	CASSQDSLREGGYTF
TRBV9	.	TRBJ2-2	.	TGTGCCAGCAGCGGACGGGGTAGTCCCAACGCCGGGGAGCTGTTTTTT	CASSGRGSPNAGELFF
TRBV29-1	.	TRBJ2-5	.	TGCAGCGTTGAAGCGCCAGGGCGCTGGGAGACCCAGTACTTC	CSVEAPGRWETQYF
TRBV4-1	few	TRBJ2-7	TRBD1	TGCGCCAGCAGCCACTCCGGGACAGTATACGAGCAGTACTTC	CASSHSGTVYEQYF
TRBV20-1	.	TRBJ2-7	TRBD1	TGCAGTGCGAAACAGGGGGACGAGCAGTACTTC	CSAKQGDEQYF
TRBV30	.	TRBJ1-1	.	TGTGCCTGGAGTGTATCTGATGAAGCTTTCTTT	CAWSVSDEAFF
TRBV5-6	once	TRBJ2-3	TRBD2	TGTGCCAGCAGCTTGGATGGCGGGGGGCCCAATACAGATACGCAGTATTTT	CASSLDGGGPNTDTQYF
TRBV11-2	.	TRBJ1-2	.	TGTGCCAGCAGCAGGGTTGGGAGTTATGGCTACACCTTC	CASSRVGSYGYTF
TRBV6-1	.	TRBJ2-7	TRBD2	TGTGCCAGCATCCTAGCGGGGGGGCTCTCCTACGAGCAGTACTTC	CASILAGGLSYEQYF
TRBV30	.	TRBJ1-4	.	TGTGCCTGGAGTGACAAGGAGCTCCCTCGGGAAAAACTGTTTTTT	CAWSDKELPREKLFF
TRBV29-1	few	TRBJ1-5	.	TGCAGCGTTGGGCCGGGGGATAGCAATCAGCCCCAGCATTTT	CSVGPGDSNQPQHF
TRBV2	.	TRBJ2-3	TRBD2	TGTGCCAGCAGGGGACTAGCGGGTAGCACAGATACGCAGTATTTT	CASRGLAGSTDTQYF
TRBV19	.	TRBJ1-2	TRBD1	TGTGCCAGTACCCGGACAGGGGTGGAGAACTATGGCTACACCTTC	CASTRTGVENYGYTF
TRBV2	.	TRBJ1-2	TRBD1	TGTGCCAGCAGTGAAGCCATCGCCGGGACAGTGATTGGCTACACCTTC	CASSEAIAGTVIGYTF
TRBV19	.	TRBJ1-1	.	TGTGCCAGTAGGGGTAACAACATGAACACTGAAGCTTTCTTT	CASRGNNMNTEAFF
TRBV29-1	.	TRBJ2-6	.	TGCAGCGTCCAGACAGGAGGTGGGGCCAACGTCCTGACTTTC	CSVQTGGGANVLTF
TRBV7-2	.	TRBJ2-1	.	TGTGCCAGCAGCTTCCCCGGGACTGGGGGATTGTTCTTC	CASSFPGTGGLFF
TRBV4-1	few	TRBJ2-7	.	TGCGCCAGCAGCTACGTGGTGGCGGCACCCTACGAGCAGTACTTC	CASSYVVAAPYEQYF
TRBV5-4	.	TRBJ1-1	.	TGTGCCAGCAGCGAGGGAACTAACACTGAAGCTTTCTTT	CASSEGTNTEAFF
TRBV29-1	.	TRBJ2-7	TRBD1	TGCAGCGTGGGACAGGGAATGTACGAGCAGTACTTC	CSVGQGMYEQYF
TRBV4-1	.	TRBJ2-5	TRBD2	TGCGCCAGCAGCCAGGGGACTATGGGGCAAGAGACCCAGTACTTC	CASSQGTMGQETQYF
TRBV4-1	.	TRBJ2-5	TRBD2	TGCGCCAGCAGCCGAGGACTAGCCCCGGGGGAGACCCAGTACTTC	CASSRGLAPGETQYF
TRBV28	.	TRBJ2-1	TRBD1	TGTGCCAGCAGTTTTCTCCCTGGACAGGGCCGGGATGAGCAGTTCTTC	CASSFLPGQGRDEQFF
TRBV7-7	.	TRBJ2-5	TRBD1	TGTGCCAGCAGCTTGGGCCCGCAGAAGGGGGCAGAGACCCAGTACTTC	CASSLGPQKGAETQYF
TRBV29-1	.	TRBJ1-2	.	TGCAGCGTTGCCACCAGGGACGGCTATGGCTACACCTTC	CSVATRDGYGYTF
TRBV11-1	.	TRBJ2-5	.	TGTGCCAGCAGCCTTCGGCACCGTAAAGATGAGACCCAGTACTTC	CASSLRHRKDETQYF
TRBV27	.	TRBJ1-1	.	TGTGCCACCTTCTCCACAGGTAACACTGAAGCTTTCTTT	CATFSTGNTEAFF
TRBV13	few	TRBJ1-3	.	TGTGCCAGCAGCTTGGGGGCATTCTCTGGAAACACCATATATTTT	CASSLGAFSGNTIYF
TRBV2	.	TRBJ2-3	.	TGTGCCAGCAGTCAACAGGGACGGACAGATACGCAGTATTTT	CASSQQGRTDTQYF
TRBV4-1	once	TRBJ2-5	TRBD2	TGCGCCAGCAGCCAGGGACTAGTAGAGACCCAGTACTTC	CASSQGLVETQYF
TRBV5-6	.	TRBJ2-1	.	TGTGCCAGCAGCTGGCAGGGTGAGCAGTTCTTC	CASSWQGEQFF
TRBV30	few	TRBJ1-5	.	TGTGCCTGGAGTGTGGGAGGCAATCAGCCCCAGCATTTT	CAWSVGGNQPQHF
TRBV29-1	.	TRBJ1-3	.	TGCAGCGTACGAGACAGCTCTGGAAACACCATATATTTT	CSVRDSSGNTIYF
TRBV30	.	TRBJ2-7	.	TGTGCCTGGAGTCCGAGTGACTATCGGCACGAGCAGTACTTC	CAWSPSDYRHEQYF
TRBV25-1	few	TRBJ1-2	.	TGTGCCAGTTCGCAGGGGTACTATGGCTACACCTTC	CASSQGYYGYTF
TRBV27	few	TRBJ2-5	.	TGTGCCAGCAGACTGGGACACCTCCAAGAGACCCAGTACTTC	CASRLGHLQETQYF
TRBV27	.	TRBJ2-5	TRBD2	TGTGCCAGCAGTGCGACTAGCGCCGGGGGGGAGACCCAGTACTTC	CASSATSAGGETQYF
TRBV6-6	few	TRBJ1-2	.	TGTGCCAGCAGTCCTGGGAATGTAGGCCTCGGCTACACCTTC	CASSPGNVGLGYTF
TRBV27	few	TRBJ1-6	TRBD1	TGTGCCAGCAGTTCACCCCTCAGGGGGCGGCTTTCACCCCTCCACTTT	CASSSPLRGRLSPLHF
TRBV6-5	.	TRBJ1-2	.	TGTGCCAGCAGGTCACTGGCAGCAGGACGCTATGGCTACACCTTC	CASRSLAAGRYGYTF
TRBV29-1	few	TRBJ2-7	TRBD1	TGCAGCGCCCAGACAGGGAAAGAGCAGTACTTC	CSAQTGKEQYF